Listed below are T cell receptor beta chains from one sample, sequenced in a study of T-cell memory formation after mild COVID-19. A single record per CDR3 protein comes from TCRdb applying MiXCR to the 5' RACE reads. The sample shows over 300,000 distinct CDR3 sequences, approximately 22% of them seen only once. The material sequenced was PBMCs or a T cell subset sorted from them (not recorded which). These receptors were taken from a man younger than 35 who had mild COVID-19 (a few samples of this study predate the infection). Cell type and time point are not known. Both conserved end residues are part of each CDR3. The order of the fields is J gene, D gene, clone size, V gene, CDR3 DNA, CDR3 protein. A D gene is named only where the DNA matches it firmly. Not every row has a clone size; where given, it reads once, few, many or a size class.

TRBJ2-2	NA	few	TRBV15	TGTGCCACCAGAAAAGACAGAGCAAACACCGGGGAGCTGTTTTTT	CATRKDRANTGELFF
TRBJ2-1	NA	NA	TRBV7-2	TGTGCCAGCAGCCTGGACTGGTCCTACAATGAGCAGTTCTTC	CASSLDWSYNEQFF
TRBJ2-4	TRBD1	few	TRBV7-2	TGTGCCAGCAGCCGAATTGGACAGGGAGTAGACATTCAGTACTTC	CASSRIGQGVDIQYF
TRBJ1-5	NA	few	TRBV6-5	TGTGCCAGCAGTTACCTCGAGGGCCAGCCCCAGCATTTT	CASSYLEGQPQHF
TRBJ1-6	NA	few	TRBV7-2	TGTGCCAGCAGCGGGGCCTCGCCTTATAATTCACCCCTCCACTTT	CASSGASPYNSPLHF
TRBJ2-1	NA	many	TRBV6-5	TGTGCCAGCAGTTATTCCCGCGGAAATGAGCAGTTCTTC	CASSYSRGNEQFF
TRBJ2-3	NA	NA	TRBV2	TGTGCCGGAAAAAGAGCAGGGGATACGCAGTATTTT	CAGKRAGDTQYF
TRBJ2-1	NA	NA	TRBV11-2	TGTGCCAGCAGCTTATTTCGGGGGTCCATGGGGAATGAGCAGTTCTTC	CASSLFRGSMGNEQFF
TRBJ1-1	NA	few	TRBV20-1	TGCAGTGCTCCCCCTCGGGAGGTCACTGAAGCTTTCTTT	CSAPPREVTEAFF
TRBJ1-2	NA	few	TRBV20-1	TGCAGTGCGGCCTTGGGGGAGGATGGCTACACCTTC	CSAALGEDGYTF
TRBJ1-2	NA	NA	TRBV2	TGTGCCAGCAGGGGCAGGACCAACTATGGCTACACCTTC	CASRGRTNYGYTF
TRBJ1-2	NA	NA	TRBV7-9	TGTGCCAGCAGCCTCTTGGGGCGGGTCTATGGCTACACCTTC	CASSLLGRVYGYTF
TRBJ2-1	NA	NA	TRBV7-6	TGTGCCAGCAGCTTAGGGTCCTGGGCTAATGAGCAGTTCTTC	CASSLGSWANEQFF
TRBJ2-2	NA	few	TRBV7-7	TGTGCTAGCAGCCACTCTATCAGGGACACCGGGGAGCTGTTTTTT	CASSHSIRDTGELFF
TRBJ1-1	TRBD1	NA	TRBV6-6	TGTGCCAGCAGTAAGCCGGGACAGGGTAACACTGAAGCTTTCTTT	CASSKPGQGNTEAFF
TRBJ2-3	NA	NA	TRBV7-2	TGTGCCAGCAGCTTATTTATCAGGGAGGCAGATACGCAGTATTTT	CASSLFIREADTQYF
TRBJ2-5	TRBD2	many	TRBV7-2	TGTGCCAGCAGCCCGGCTAGCGGGGGGGGACAAGAGACCCAGTACTTC	CASSPASGGGQETQYF
TRBJ1-1	NA	NA	TRBV7-3	TGTGCCAGCAGCCGTCAAGACGGTAAAACTTTCTTT	CASSRQDGKTFF
TRBJ1-4	NA	NA	TRBV6-5	TGTGCCAGCTCCTTGAGCCCGGTTGAAAAACTGTTTTTT	CASSLSPVEKLFF
TRBJ2-2	TRBD1	few	TRBV20-1	TGCAGTGCGCCGACAGGGCGTCCCACCGGGGAGCTGTTTTTT	CSAPTGRPTGELFF
TRBJ1-1	NA	few	TRBV27	TGTGCCAGCAGCCAAATAGGATGGACTGAAGCTTTCTTT	CASSQIGWTEAFF
TRBJ2-4	TRBD1	few	TRBV29-1	TGCAGCGTTGAGGACCCGACAGGGTGGGCCAAAAACATTCAGTACTTC	CSVEDPTGWAKNIQYF
TRBJ2-5	NA	few	TRBV5-8	TGTGCCAGCAGCTTTCGGTCTAGCCCGTACCAAGAGACCCAGTACTTC	CASSFRSSPYQETQYF
TRBJ2-7	NA	NA	TRBV4-1	TGCGCCAGCAGCCAAGGGACATTAGACTCCTACGAGCAGTACTTC	CASSQGTLDSYEQYF
TRBJ1-1	NA	NA	TRBV9	TGTGCCAGCAGCGTAGCTCACGATTCGTACACTGAAGCTTTCTTT	CASSVAHDSYTEAFF
TRBJ2-3	TRBD2	NA	TRBV9	TGTGCCAGCAGCGCAACACTAGCGGTTAACACAGATACGCAGTATTTT	CASSATLAVNTDTQYF
TRBJ2-1	TRBD1	few	TRBV5-4	TGTGCCAGCAGCTCACGTTCAGGGGGCAGTGAGCAGTTCTTC	CASSSRSGGSEQFF
TRBJ2-1	TRBD1	NA	TRBV6-5	TGTGCCAGCAGTCCCGGACAGGGGGAGTATTACAATGAGCAGTTCTTC	CASSPGQGEYYNEQFF
TRBJ2-3	NA	once	TRBV2	TGTGCCAGCAGGAGGGCCCCGGGACTCACCCCTAGCACAGATACGCAGTATTTT	CASRRAPGLTPSTDTQYF
TRBJ2-3	NA	NA	TRBV9	TGTGCCAGCAGCGTAGAAGGGGTCAGGGGATGGACAGATACGCAGTATTTT	CASSVEGVRGWTDTQYF
TRBJ1-2	TRBD1	few	TRBV6-1	TGTGCCAGCAGTGTGGGACAGGGGGCGGGCGGCTACACCTTC	CASSVGQGAGGYTF
TRBJ1-1	TRBD1	many	TRBV7-6	TGTGCCAGCAGCGCCAACCAGGGGGCTGAAGCTTTCTTT	CASSANQGAEAFF
TRBJ1-2	NA	NA	TRBV29-1	TGCAGCGTTTCGACCGGTGCCCCCTATGGCTACACCTTC	CSVSTGAPYGYTF
TRBJ2-7	NA	NA	TRBV6-2/TRBV6-3	TGTGCCAGCAGTATTCTTCGGGGAAGCTCCTACGAGCAGTACTTC	CASSILRGSSYEQYF
TRBJ1-5	NA	NA	TRBV5-6	TGTGCCAGCAGCTTGAGACAGACCAATCAGCCCCAGCATTTT	CASSLRQTNQPQHF
TRBJ2-1	NA	few	TRBV7-2	TGTGCCAGCAGCTTACGACCAATTAATGAGCAGTTCTTC	CASSLRPINEQFF
TRBJ2-2	TRBD2	NA	TRBV7-6	TGTGCCAGCAGCGTACTAGCGCCCGCGAACACCGGGGAGCTGTTTTTT	CASSVLAPANTGELFF
TRBJ2-3	TRBD1	few	TRBV5-4	TGTGCCAGCAGCATTGGACAGGGTGGCACAGATACGCAGTATTTT	CASSIGQGGTDTQYF
TRBJ2-2	NA	NA	TRBV28	TGTGCCAGCAGTTTTCAAGAGGGCAGCAACACCGGGGAGCTGTTTTTT	CASSFQEGSNTGELFF
TRBJ2-5	NA	few	TRBV11-3	TGTGCCAGCAGCTTTGGGCGGGTCGTGGAGACCCAGTACTTC	CASSFGRVVETQYF
TRBJ2-1	TRBD1	few	TRBV5-6	TGTGCCAGCAAATCCCGGGACAGGGGTCGGAATGAGCAGTTCTTC	CASKSRDRGRNEQFF